This TCR beta chain was obtained from a study of blood T cell repertoires in COVID-19. Study-level background: Nucleic acid was either cDNA or gDNA, and it came from T cells, B-cell-depleted T cells, or PBMCs.

Authors' processing steps: From reference gene primer amplification, estimates of nucleated cell counts were derived. This table comes from immunoSEQ multiplex PCR, and its TCRdb copy is limited to in-frame clones, with some not included. The DNA was the basis for D and trimming; V, J and clone size are from that table. This sample yields 78,000 or so clones, of which approximately 80% are seen a single time; 10% to 15% belongs to the top ten. From germline, CDR1 is SGHNT and CDR2 YYREEE (reference sequence). Trimming removed 4 bases at V and 1 base at J, with 23 bases between. The CDR3 spans 18 residues.

This chain uses TRBV5-4 with TRBJ1-2; possible D gene TRBD1, 6 bases. Sequencing was done on a sample of peripheral blood. The receptor was derived from a man older than 75 with acute or convalescent COVID-19. For the CDR3, the DNA is TGTGCCAGCAGCCACGGAGAAAACAGGGATTTTGGTAACTATGGCTACACCTTC. This codes for CASSHGENRDFGNYGYTF.